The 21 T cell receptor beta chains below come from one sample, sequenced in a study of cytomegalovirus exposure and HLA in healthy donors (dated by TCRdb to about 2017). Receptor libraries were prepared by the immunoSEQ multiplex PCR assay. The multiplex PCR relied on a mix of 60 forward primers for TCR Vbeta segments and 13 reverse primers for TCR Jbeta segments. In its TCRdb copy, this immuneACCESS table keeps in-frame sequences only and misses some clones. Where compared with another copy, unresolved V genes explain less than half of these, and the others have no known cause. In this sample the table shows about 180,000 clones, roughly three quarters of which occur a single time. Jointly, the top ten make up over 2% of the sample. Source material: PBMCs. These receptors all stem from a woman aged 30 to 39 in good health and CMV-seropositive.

The CDR3 bases are TGTGCCAGCAGCTACAGGCCTCCCGGGCCCACTGGCTACACCTTC. Its translation is CASSYRPPGPTGYTF. This rearrangement joins TRBV7-2 to TRBJ1-2, with a tentative D call TRBD1 (5 bases). V was cut by 4 bases and J by 7 bases, with 19 bases left in between. The CDR3 consists of 15 residues. The germline V gene encodes CDR1 SGHTA and CDR2 FQGNSA.

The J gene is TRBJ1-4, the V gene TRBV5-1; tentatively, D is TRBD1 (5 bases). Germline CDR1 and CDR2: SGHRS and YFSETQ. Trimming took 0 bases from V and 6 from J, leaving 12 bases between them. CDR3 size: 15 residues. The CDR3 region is CASSLVAGGDEKLFF. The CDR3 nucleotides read TGCGCCAGCAGCTTGGTCGCCGGGGGGGATGAAAAACTGTTTTTT.

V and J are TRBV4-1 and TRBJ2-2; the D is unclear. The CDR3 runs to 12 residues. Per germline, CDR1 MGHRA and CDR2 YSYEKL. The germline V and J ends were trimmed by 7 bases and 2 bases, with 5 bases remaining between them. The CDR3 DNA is TGCGCCAGCACCCCTAACACCGGGGAGCTGTTTTTT. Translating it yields CASTPNTGELFF.

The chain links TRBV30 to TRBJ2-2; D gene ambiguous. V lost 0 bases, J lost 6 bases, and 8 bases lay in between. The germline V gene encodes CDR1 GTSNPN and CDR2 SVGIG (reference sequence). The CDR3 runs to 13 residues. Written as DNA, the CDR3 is TGTGCCTGGAGTGTACGAGGTGCCGGGGAGCTGTTTTTT. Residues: CAWSVRGAGELFF.

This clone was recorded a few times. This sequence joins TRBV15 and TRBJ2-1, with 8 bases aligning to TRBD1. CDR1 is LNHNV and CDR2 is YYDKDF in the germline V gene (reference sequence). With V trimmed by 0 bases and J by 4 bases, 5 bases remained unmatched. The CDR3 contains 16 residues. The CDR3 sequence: CATSRDPTGGYNEQFF. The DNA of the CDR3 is TGTGCCACCAGCAGAGATCCCACAGGGGGATACAATGAGCAGTTCTTC.

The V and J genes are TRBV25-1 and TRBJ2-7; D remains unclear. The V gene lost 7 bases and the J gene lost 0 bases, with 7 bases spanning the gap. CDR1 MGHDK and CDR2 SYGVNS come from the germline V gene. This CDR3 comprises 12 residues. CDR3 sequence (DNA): TGTGCCAGCAAAGAGGACTCCTACGAGCAGTACTTC. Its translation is CASKEDSYEQYF.

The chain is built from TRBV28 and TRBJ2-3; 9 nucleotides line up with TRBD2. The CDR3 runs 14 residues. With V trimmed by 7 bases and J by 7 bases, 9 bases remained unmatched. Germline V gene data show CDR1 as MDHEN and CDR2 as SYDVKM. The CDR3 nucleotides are TGTGCCAGCATCCCCGGGACTAGCTCGCATACGCAGTATTTT. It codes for CASIPGTSSHTQYF. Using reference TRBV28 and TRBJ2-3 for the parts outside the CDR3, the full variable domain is DVKVTQSSRYLVKRTGEKVFLECVQDMDHENMFWYRQDPGLGLRLIYFSYDVKMKEKGDIPEGYSVSREKKERFSLILESASTNQTSMYLCASIPGTSSHTQYFGPGTRLTVL.

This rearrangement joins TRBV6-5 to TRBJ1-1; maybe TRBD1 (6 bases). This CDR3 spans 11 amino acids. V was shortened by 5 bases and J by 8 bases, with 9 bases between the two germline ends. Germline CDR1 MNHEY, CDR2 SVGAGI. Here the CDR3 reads CASSDGQEAFF. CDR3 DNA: TGTGCCAGCAGTGACGGACAGGAAGCTTTCTTT.

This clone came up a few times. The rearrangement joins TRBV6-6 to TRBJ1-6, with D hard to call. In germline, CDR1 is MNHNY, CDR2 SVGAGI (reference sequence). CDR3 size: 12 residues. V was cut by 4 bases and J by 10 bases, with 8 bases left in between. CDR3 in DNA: TGTGCCAGCAGTTGGGAGGGATCACCCCTCCACTTT. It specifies CASSWEGSPLHF.

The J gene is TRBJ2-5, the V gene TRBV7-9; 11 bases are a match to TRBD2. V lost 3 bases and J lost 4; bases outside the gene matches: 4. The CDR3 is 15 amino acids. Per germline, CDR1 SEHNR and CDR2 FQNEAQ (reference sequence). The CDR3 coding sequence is TGTGCCAGCAGCTTTGGACTAGCGGGTGTAGAGACCCAGTACTTC. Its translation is CASSFGLAGVETQYF. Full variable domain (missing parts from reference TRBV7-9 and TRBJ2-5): DTGVSQNPRHKITKRGQNVTFRCDPISEHNRLYWYRQTLGQGPEFLTYFQNEAQLEKSRLLSDRFSAERPKGSFSTLEIQRTEQGDSAMYLCASSFGLAGVETQYFGPGTRLLVL.

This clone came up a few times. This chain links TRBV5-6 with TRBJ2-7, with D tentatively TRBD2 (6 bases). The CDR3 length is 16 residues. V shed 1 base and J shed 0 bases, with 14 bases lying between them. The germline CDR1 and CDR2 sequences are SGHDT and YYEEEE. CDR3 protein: CASSLPGGQSSYEQYF. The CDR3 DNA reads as TGTGCCAGCAGCTTGCCAGGAGGGCAGAGCTCCTACGAGCAGTACTTC.

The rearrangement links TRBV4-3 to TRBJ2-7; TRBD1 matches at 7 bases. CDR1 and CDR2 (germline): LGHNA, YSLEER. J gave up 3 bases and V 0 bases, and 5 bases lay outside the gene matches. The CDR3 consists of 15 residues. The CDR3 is CASSQDTGEFYEQYF. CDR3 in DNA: TGCGCCAGCAGCCAAGATACAGGGGAATTCTACGAGCAGTACTTC.

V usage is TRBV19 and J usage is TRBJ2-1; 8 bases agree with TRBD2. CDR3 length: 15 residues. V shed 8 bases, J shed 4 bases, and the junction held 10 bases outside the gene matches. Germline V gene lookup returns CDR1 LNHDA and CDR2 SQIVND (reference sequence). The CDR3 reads CASEASGYTYNEQFF. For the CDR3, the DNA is TGTGCCAGTGAGGCTAGCGGGTATACTTACAATGAGCAGTTCTTC.

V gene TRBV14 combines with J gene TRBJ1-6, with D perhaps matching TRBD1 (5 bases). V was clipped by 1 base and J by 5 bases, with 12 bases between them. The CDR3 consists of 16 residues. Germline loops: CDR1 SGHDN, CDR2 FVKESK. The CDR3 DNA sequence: TGTGCCAGCAGCCAAGCCCGGGGGGGAGATAATTCACCCCTCCACTTT. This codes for CASSQARGGDNSPLHF. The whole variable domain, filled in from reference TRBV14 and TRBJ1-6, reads EAGVTQFPSHSVIEKGQTVTLRCDPISGHDNLYWYRRVMGKEIKFLLHFVKESKQDESGMPNNRFLAERTGGTYSTLKVQPAELEDSGVYFCASSQARGGDNSPLHFGNGTRLTVT.

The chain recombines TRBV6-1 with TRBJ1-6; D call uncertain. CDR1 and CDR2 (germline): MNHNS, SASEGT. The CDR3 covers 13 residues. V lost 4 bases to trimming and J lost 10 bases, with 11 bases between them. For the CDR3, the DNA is TGTGCCAGCAGTGGGAAGGAGGCCTCACCCCTCCACTTT. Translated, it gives CASSGKEASPLHF.

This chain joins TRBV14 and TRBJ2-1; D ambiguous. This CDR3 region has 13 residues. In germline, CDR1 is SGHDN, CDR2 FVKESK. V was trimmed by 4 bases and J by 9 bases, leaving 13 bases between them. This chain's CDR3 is CASSLAQPGEQFF. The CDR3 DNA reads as TGTGCCAGCAGCCTGGCTCAGCCAGGTGAGCAGTTCTTC.

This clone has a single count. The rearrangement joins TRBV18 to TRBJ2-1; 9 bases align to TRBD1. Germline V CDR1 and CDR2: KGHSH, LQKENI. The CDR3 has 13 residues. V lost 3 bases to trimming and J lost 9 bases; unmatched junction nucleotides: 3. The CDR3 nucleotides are TGTGCCAGCTCACCTACAGGGGGCAGTGAGCAGTTCTTC. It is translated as CASSPTGGSEQFF. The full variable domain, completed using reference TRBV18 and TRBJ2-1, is NAGVMQNPRHLVRRRGQEARLRCSPMKGHSHVYWYRQLPEEGLKFMVYLQKENIIDESGMPKERFSAEFPKEGPSILRIQQVVRGDSAAYFCASSPTGGSEQFFGPGTRLTVL.

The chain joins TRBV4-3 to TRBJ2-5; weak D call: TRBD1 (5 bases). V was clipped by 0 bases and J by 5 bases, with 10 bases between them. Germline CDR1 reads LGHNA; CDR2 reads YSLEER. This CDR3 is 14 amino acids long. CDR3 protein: CASSQDSRVETQYF. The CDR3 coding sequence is TGCGCCAGCAGCCAAGACAGCAGGGTCGAGACCCAGTACTTC.

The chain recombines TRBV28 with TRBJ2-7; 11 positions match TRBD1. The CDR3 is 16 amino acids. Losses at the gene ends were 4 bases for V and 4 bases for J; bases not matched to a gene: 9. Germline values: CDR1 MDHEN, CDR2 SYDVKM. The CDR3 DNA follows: TGTGCCAGCAGTTATATAACGGGACAGGGGGGTTACGAGCAGTACTTC. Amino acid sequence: CASSYITGQGGYEQYF.

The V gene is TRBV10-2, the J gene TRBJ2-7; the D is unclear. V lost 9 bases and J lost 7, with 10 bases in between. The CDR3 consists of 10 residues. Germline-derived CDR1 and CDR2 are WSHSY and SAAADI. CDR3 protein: CARGQVEQYF. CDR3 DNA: TGCGCCAGGGGTCAGGTTGAGCAGTACTTC.

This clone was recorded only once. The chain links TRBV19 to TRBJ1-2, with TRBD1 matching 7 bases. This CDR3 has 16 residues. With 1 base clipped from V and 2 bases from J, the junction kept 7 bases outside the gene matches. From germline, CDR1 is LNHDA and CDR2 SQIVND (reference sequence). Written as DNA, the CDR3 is TGTGCCAGTAGTATAGGGCCTTCGACAGGGAACTATGGCTACACCTTC. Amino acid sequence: CASSIGPSTGNYGYTF.